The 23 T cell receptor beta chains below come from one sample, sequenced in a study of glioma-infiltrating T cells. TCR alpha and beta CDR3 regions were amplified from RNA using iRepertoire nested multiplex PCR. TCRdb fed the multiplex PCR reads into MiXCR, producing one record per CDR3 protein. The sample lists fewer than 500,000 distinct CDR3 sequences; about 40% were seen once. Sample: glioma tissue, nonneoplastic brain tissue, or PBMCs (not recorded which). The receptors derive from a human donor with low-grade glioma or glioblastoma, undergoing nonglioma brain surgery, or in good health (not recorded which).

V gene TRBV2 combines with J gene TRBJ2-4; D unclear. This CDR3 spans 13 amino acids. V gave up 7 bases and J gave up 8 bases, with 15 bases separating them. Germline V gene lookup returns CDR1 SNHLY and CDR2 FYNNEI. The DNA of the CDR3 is TGTGCCAGCAATGTTCCAGGAAGGGACATTCAGTACTTC. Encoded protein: CASNVPGRDIQYF.

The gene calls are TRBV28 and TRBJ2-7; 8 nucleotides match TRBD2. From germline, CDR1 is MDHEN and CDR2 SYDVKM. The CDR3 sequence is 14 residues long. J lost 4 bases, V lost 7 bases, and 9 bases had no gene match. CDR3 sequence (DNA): TGTGCCAGCACTACATCGGGACTAGTGTACGAGCAGTACTTC. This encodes CASTTSGLVYEQYF.

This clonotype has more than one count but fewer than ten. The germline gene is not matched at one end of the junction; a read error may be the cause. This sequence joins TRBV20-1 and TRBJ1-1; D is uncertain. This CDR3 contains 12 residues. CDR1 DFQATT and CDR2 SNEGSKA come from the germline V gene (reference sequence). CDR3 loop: CSAGERNTEAFF. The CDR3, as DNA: TGCAGTGCTGGAGAGAGGAACACTGAAGCTTTCTTT.

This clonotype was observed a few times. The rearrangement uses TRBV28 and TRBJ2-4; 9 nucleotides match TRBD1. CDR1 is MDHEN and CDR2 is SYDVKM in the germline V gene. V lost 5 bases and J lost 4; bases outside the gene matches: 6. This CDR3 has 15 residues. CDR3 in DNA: TGTGCCAGCAGTAGCCAGGACAGGGGTAAAAACATTCAGTACTTC. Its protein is CASSSQDRGKNIQYF.

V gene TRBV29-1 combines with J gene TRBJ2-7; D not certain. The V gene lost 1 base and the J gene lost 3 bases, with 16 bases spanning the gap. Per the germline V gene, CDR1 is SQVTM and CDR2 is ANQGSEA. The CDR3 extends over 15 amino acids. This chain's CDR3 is CSVEVPLSDGYEQYF. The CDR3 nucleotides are TGCAGCGTTGAAGTCCCTCTTTCCGACGGCTACGAGCAGTACTTC.

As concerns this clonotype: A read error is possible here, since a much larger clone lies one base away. The CDR3 region is CASSYSRPGEGTDTQYF. The CDR3 nucleotides are TGTGCCAGCAGTTACTCTCGGCCTGGCGAAGGCACAGATACGCAGTATTTT. This chain uses TRBV6-2 or TRBV6-3 with TRBJ2-3; unclear D gene. CDR1 is MNHEY and CDR2 is SVGEGT in the germline V gene. The CDR3 has 17 amino acids. V was shortened by 0 bases and J by 1 base, with 14 bases between the two germline ends.

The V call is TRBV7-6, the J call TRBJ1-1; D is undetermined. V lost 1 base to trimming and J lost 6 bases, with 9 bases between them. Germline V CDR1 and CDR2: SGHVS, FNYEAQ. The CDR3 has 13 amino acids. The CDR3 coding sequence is TGTGCCAGCAGCTTAGTCTCAAACCCTGAAGCTTTCTTT. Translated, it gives CASSLVSNPEAFF.

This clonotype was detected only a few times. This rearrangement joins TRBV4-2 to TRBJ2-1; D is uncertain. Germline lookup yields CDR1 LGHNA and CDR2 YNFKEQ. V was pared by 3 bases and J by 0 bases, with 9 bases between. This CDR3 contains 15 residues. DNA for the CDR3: TGTGCCAGCAGCCAGCTACCTGACTCCTACAATGAGCAGTTCTTC. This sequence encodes CASSQLPDSYNEQFF.

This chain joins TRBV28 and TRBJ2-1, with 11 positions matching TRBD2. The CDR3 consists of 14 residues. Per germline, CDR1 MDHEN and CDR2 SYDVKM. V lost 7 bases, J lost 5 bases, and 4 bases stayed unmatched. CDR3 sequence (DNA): TGTGCCAGCACACTAGCGGGAGCAAACAATGAGCAGTTCTTC. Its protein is CASTLAGANNEQFF.

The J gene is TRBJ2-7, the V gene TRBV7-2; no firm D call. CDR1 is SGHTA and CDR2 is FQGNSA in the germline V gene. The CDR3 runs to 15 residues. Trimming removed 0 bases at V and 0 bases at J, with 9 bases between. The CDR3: CASSLAGSFSYEQYF. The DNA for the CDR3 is TGTGCCAGCAGCTTAGCGGGATCCTTCTCCTACGAGCAGTACTTC.

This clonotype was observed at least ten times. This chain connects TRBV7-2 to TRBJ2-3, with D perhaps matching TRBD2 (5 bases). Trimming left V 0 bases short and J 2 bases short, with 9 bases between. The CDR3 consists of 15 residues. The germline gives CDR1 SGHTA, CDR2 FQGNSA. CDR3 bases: TGTGCCAGCAGCTTAGCGGGAGCGTTCACAGATACGCAGTATTTT. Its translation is CASSLAGAFTDTQYF.

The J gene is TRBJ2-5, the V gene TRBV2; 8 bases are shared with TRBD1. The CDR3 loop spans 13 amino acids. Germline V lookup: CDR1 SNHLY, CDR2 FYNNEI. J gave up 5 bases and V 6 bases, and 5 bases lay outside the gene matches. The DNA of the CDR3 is TGTGCCAGCAGAGGACAGGGTATTGAGACCCAGTACTTC. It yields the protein CASRGQGIETQYF.

Here the CDR3 reads CASSRSRTATNEKLFF. CDR3 sequence (DNA): TGTGCCAGCTCACGGTCCCGGACCGCAACTAATGAAAAACTGTTTTTT. The chain joins TRBV18 to TRBJ1-4, with no clear D. Deletions cut 4 bases from V and 0 bases from J, with 12 bases between. The germline V gene encodes CDR1 KGHSH and CDR2 LQKENI. The CDR3 contains 16 residues. Filled out from reference TRBV18 and TRBJ1-4, the complete variable domain reads NAGVMQNPRHLVRRRGQEARLRCSPMKGHSHVYWYRQLPEEGLKFMVYLQKENIIDESGMPKERFSAEFPKEGPSILRIQQVVRGDSAAYFCASSRSRTATNEKLFFGSGTQLSVL.

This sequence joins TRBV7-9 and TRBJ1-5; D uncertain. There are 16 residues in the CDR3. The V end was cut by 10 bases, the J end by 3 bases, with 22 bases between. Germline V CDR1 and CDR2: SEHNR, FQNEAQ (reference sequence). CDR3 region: CATAKYGIGVNQPQHF. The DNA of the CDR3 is TGTGCCACCGCGAAATACGGGATTGGGGTCAATCAGCCCCAGCATTTT.

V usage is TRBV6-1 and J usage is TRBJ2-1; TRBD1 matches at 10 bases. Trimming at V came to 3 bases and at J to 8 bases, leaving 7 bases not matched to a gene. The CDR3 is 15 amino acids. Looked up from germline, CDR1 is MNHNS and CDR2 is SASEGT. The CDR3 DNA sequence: TGTGCCAGCAGTGACCCGGGACAGGGGAACGATGAGCAGTTCTTC. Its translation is CASSDPGQGNDEQFF.

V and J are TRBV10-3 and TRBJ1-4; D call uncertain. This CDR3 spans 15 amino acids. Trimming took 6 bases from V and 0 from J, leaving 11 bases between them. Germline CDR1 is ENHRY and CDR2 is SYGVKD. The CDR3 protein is CAIRESYATNEKLFF. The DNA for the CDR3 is TGTGCCATCAGGGAGAGTTATGCAACTAATGAAAAACTGTTTTTT.

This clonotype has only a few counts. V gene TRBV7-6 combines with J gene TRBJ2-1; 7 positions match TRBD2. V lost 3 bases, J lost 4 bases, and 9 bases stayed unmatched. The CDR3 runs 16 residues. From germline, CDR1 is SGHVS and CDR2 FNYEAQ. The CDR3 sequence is CASSLRGGLGYNEQFF. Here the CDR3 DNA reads TGTGCCAGCAGCTTGCGGGGAGGGCTCGGGTACAATGAGCAGTTCTTC.

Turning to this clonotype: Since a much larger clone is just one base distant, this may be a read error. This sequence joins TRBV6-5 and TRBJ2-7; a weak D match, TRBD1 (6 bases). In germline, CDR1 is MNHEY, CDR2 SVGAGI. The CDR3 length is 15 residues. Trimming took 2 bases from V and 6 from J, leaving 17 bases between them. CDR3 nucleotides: TGTGCCAGCAGTTACAGGGGGATTAATCTGGTCGAGCAGTACTTC. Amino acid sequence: CASSYRGINLVEQYF.

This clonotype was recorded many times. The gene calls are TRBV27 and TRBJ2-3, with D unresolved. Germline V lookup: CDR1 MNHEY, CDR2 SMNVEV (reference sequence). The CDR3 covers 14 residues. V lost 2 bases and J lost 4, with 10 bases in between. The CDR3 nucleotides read TGTGCCAGCAGTTTAAGTAGGGTTGCAGATACGCAGTATTTT. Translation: CASSLSRVADTQYF.

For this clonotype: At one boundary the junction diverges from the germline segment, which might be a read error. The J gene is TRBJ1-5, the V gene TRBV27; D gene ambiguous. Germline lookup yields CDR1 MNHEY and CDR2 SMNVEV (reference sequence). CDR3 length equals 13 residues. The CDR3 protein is CASSLTLLQPQHF. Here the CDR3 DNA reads TGTGCCAGCAGTTTAACCCTGTTGCAGCCACAGCATTTT.

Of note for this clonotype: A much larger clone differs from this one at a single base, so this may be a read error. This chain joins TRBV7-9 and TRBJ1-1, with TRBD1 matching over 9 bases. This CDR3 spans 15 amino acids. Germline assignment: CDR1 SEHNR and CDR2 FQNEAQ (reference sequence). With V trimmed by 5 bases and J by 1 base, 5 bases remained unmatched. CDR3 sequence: CASSMGQGRNTEAFF. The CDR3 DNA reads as TGTGCCAGCAGCATGGGACAGGGACGGAACACTGAAGCTTTCTTT.

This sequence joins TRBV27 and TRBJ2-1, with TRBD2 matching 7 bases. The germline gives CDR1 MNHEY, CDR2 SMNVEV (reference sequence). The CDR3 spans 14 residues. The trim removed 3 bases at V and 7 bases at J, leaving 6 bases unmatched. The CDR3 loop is CASSLTPLANEQFF. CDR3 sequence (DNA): TGTGCCAGCAGTTTGACCCCACTAGCGAATGAGCAGTTCTTC.

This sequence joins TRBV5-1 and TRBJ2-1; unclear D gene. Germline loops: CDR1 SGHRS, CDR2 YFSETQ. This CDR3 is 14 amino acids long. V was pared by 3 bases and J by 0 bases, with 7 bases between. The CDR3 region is CASSSASSYNEQFF. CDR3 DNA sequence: TGCGCCAGCAGCTCCGCAAGCTCCTACAATGAGCAGTTCTTC.